The next 21 T cell receptor beta chains were all read from a single sample in a study of blood T cell repertoires in COVID-19. The data were produced by immunoSEQ multiplex PCR, yet TCRdb's version contains in-frame clones alone and is incomplete. The table lists 200,000 to 300,000 clones, more than 75% of them singletons. Sequencing was carried out using peripheral blood. The receptors derive from a man aged 35 to 55 who had recovered from COVID-19.

The chain uses TRBV21-1 and TRBJ2-3; the listed D gene, TRBD2, was not tested against the DNA. TRBV21-1 is listed as a pseudogene. The CDR3 totals 17 residues. This chain's CDR3 is CASSKVSSGGAADTQYF. The CDR3 DNA follows: TGTGCCAGCAGCAAAGTCTCCAGCGGGGGGGCCGCAGATACGCAGTATTTT.

The rearrangement links TRBV2 to TRBJ2-1; tentatively, D is TRBD2 (7 bases). V shed 2 bases and J shed 10 bases, with 21 bases lying between them. CDR1 and CDR2 (germline): SNHLY, FYNNEI. CDR3 length: 16 amino acids. As DNA, the CDR3 is TGTGCCAGCAGTGAAACGGGGGGCCTGGGGTCGACAGAGCAGTTCTTC. Translation: CASSETGGLGSTEQFF.

The chain couples TRBV7-2 to TRBJ1-1; TRBD1 matches 8 bases. V lost 5 bases to trimming and J lost 2 bases; unmatched junction nucleotides: 4. CDR1 is SGHTA, CDR2 FQGNSA, per germline. This CDR3 is 14 amino acids long. CDR3 sequence (DNA): TGTGCCAGCAGCCAGGGACAGGCTAACACTGAAGCTTTCTTT. Protein product: CASSQGQANTEAFF.

CDR3 amino acids: CASSLTPYNEQFF. The CDR3 DNA follows: TGTGCCAGCAGCTTAACTCCCTACAATGAGCAGTTCTTC. The rearrangement links TRBV7-9 to TRBJ2-1, with unresolved D. V lost 2 bases and J lost 2, with 4 bases in between. The germline CDR1 and CDR2 sequences are SEHNR and FQNEAQ (reference sequence). The CDR3 covers 13 residues.

This sequence joins TRBV18 and TRBJ1-6; D is unresolved. CDR1 KGHSH and CDR2 LQKENI come from the germline V gene. With 2 bases removed from V and 8 bases from J, the gap between germline ends came to 7 bases. The CDR3 consists of 13 residues. The CDR3 nucleotides are TGTGCCAGCTCACCATCGCGGGATTCACCCCTCCACTTT. Translation: CASSPSRDSPLHF.

This clone came up once. V and J are TRBV4-3 and TRBJ2-1, with TRBD2 matching over 10 bases. V shed 4 bases, J shed 0 bases, and the junction held 3 bases outside the gene matches. This CDR3 comprises 16 residues. Germline V gene lookup returns CDR1 LGHNA and CDR2 YSLEER. The CDR3 region is CASSRSGGISYNEQFF. DNA for the CDR3: TGCGCCAGCAGCCGTAGCGGGGGGATCTCCTACAATGAGCAGTTCTTC.

This chain connects TRBV3-1 (or the pseudogene TRBV3-2) to TRBJ2-3; the match to TRBD2 covers 9 bases. The trim removed 1 base at V and 1 base at J, leaving 12 bases unmatched. Germline V gene sequence: CDR1 LGHDT, CDR2 YNNKEL (reference sequence). The CDR3 has 19 residues. This chain's CDR3 is CASSQGGLAGRGGTDTQYF. For the CDR3, the DNA is TGTGCCAGCAGCCAAGGGGGGCTAGCGGGAAGAGGGGGCACAGATACGCAGTATTTT.

The chain uses TRBV18 and TRBJ1-1, with 9 positions matching TRBD1. Unmatched junction bases numbered 9, after V lost 3 bases and J lost 7 bases. The CDR3 consists of 15 residues. CDR1 and CDR2 from the germline V gene are KGHSH and LQKENI. The DNA of the CDR3 is TGTGCCAGCTCACCCCGGGACAGGGTCGTTAATGAAGCTTTCTTT. It yields the protein CASSPRDRVVNEAFF. The full variable domain, rest sourced from reference TRBV18 and TRBJ1-1, is NAGVMQNPRHLVRRRGQEARLRCSPMKGHSHVYWYRQLPEEGLKFMVYLQKENIIDESGMPKERFSAEFPKEGPSILRIQQVVRGDSAAYFCASSPRDRVVNEAFFGQGTRLTVV.

This clone has just a few counts. The chain employs TRBV2 and TRBJ2-2; D is ambiguous. CDR3 size: 12 residues. Between the trimmed V and J ends, which lost 5 bases and 9 bases, there was a span of 10 bases. CDR1 is SNHLY and CDR2 is FYNNEI in the germline V gene. CDR3 region: CASSLNLRELFF. CDR3 nucleotide sequence: TGTGCCAGCAGTCTAAATCTCAGGGAGCTGTTTTTT.

The chain employs TRBV7-2 and TRBJ2-3; 12 nucleotides line up with TRBD2. The CDR3 contains 19 residues. With V trimmed by 3 bases and J by 1 base, 11 bases remained unmatched. Germline V gene data show CDR1 as SGHTA and CDR2 as FQGNSA. The CDR3 DNA is TGTGCCAGCAGCTTTTTCTCTTCTAGCGGGGGGGCCGGCACAGATACGCAGTATTTT. This sequence encodes CASSFFSSSGGAGTDTQYF.

This rearrangement joins TRBV14 to TRBJ1-5, with a possible D match to TRBD1 (6 bases). The CDR3 length is 15 residues. Germline loops: CDR1 SGHDN, CDR2 FVKESK. The germline V and J ends were trimmed by 3 bases and 0 bases, with 9 bases remaining between them. CDR3 DNA sequence: TGTGCCAGCAGCCAGGCAGGGGATAGCAATCAGCCCCAGCATTTT. This encodes CASSQAGDSNQPQHF.

The chain uses TRBV3-1 (or the pseudogene TRBV3-2) and TRBJ1-1, with TRBD1 matching over 9 bases. The germline V gene encodes CDR1 LGHDT and CDR2 YNNKEL (reference sequence). The CDR3 has 18 residues. Trimming removed 2 bases from V and 0 bases from J; junction bases left unmatched: 10. The CDR3 DNA reads as TGTGCCAGCAGCCAAACCTGGGGAACAGGGGGCATGAACACTGAAGCTTTCTTT. It encodes CASSQTWGTGGMNTEAFF.

This clone turned up a few times. This rearrangement joins TRBV5-4 to TRBJ1-2; possibly TRBD1 for D (6 bases). Looked up from germline, CDR1 is SGHNT and CDR2 is YYREEE (reference sequence). Trimming cost V 0 bases and J 5 bases, with 8 bases left between them. This CDR3 spans 13 amino acids. The CDR3: CASSLDREYGYTF. In nucleotides, the CDR3 is TGTGCCAGCAGCTTGGACAGGGAATATGGCTACACCTTC. The full variable domain, rest sourced from reference TRBV5-4 and TRBJ1-2, is ETGVTQSPTHLIKTRGQQVTLRCSSQSGHNTVSWYQQALGQGPQFIFQYYREEENGRGNFPPRFSGLQFPNYSSELNVNALELDDSALYLCASSLDREYGYTFGSGTRLTVV.

V gene TRBV10-2 combines with J gene TRBJ1-4; no reliable D call. V shed 2 bases and J shed 10 bases, with 14 bases lying between them. This CDR3 is built from 14 residues. Germline V gene sequence: CDR1 WSHSY, CDR2 SAAADI. The DNA of the CDR3 is TGCGCCAGCAGTGAGCAGGAGGGTCCCGCAAAACTGTTTTTT. It is translated as CASSEQEGPAKLFF.

The V gene is TRBV5-4, the J gene TRBJ2-7, with 10 bases that match TRBD2. J was trimmed by 13 bases and V by 0 bases; bases with no gene match: 4. Germline CDR1 SGHNT, CDR2 YYREEE (reference sequence). The CDR3 has 12 residues. The CDR3 spells CASSLGGLAFYF. CDR3 coding DNA: TGTGCCAGCAGCTTGGGGGGACTAGCGTTCTACTTC.

The chain uses TRBV29-1 and TRBJ1-1, with 7 bases aligning to TRBD1. CDR1 is SQVTM and CDR2 is ANQGSEA in the germline V gene. Losses at the gene ends were 7 bases for V and 6 bases for J; bases not matched to a gene: 11. The CDR3 contains 13 residues. The CDR3 spells CSGDEGARAEAFF. In DNA form, the CDR3 reads TGCAGCGGGGACGAGGGGGCAAGGGCTGAAGCTTTCTTT. The whole variable domain, remainder taken from reference TRBV29-1 and TRBJ1-1, is SAVISQKPSRDICQRGTSLTIQCQVDSQVTMMFWYRQQPGQSLTLIATANQGSEATYESGFVIDKFPISRPNLTFSTLTVSNMSPEDSSIYLCSGDEGARAEAFFGQGTRLTVV.

The rearrangement joins TRBV27 to TRBJ2-7; 13 positions match TRBD2. V dropped 0 bases and J dropped 7; count of bases not matched to a gene: 6. CDR1 MNHEY and CDR2 SMNVEV come from the germline V gene (reference sequence). The CDR3 sequence is 16 residues long. The CDR3 DNA reads TGTGCCAGCAGTTTATCCCCGGGACTAGCGGGATTAGAGCAGTACTTC. This encodes CASSLSPGLAGLEQYF.

This chain joins TRBV2 and TRBJ2-4; TRBD1 matches at 10 bases. The CDR3 spans 14 residues. Germline V lookup: CDR1 SNHLY, CDR2 FYNNEI. V gave up 6 bases and J gave up 7 bases; unmatched junction bases: 6. The CDR3 coding sequence is TGTGCCAGCAGCCCCGGACAGGGGGGTAACATTCAGTACTTC. Encoded protein: CASSPGQGGNIQYF.

This clone appeared a few times. The J gene is TRBJ2-1, the V gene TRBV10-1; D possibly corresponds to TRBD2 (5 bases). The CDR3 is 14 residues long. The germline V gene encodes CDR1 WNHNN and CDR2 SYGVQD (reference sequence). Trimming removed 5 bases from V and 5 bases from J, with 13 bases in between. The CDR3 here is CASSRAESNNEQFF. The CDR3 region has the DNA TGCGCCAGCAGTCGAGCGGAATCCAACAATGAGCAGTTCTTC.

The chain carries TRBV7-9 and TRBJ1-3; tentatively, D is TRBD1 (6 bases). Germline-derived CDR1 and CDR2 are SEHNR and FQNEAQ (reference sequence). V was clipped by 5 bases and J by 7 bases, with 21 bases between them. CDR3 length: 16 residues. The CDR3 is CASSPIQGPKRNTIYF. The CDR3 DNA follows: TGTGCCAGCAGCCCGATCCAGGGGCCAAAGAGGAACACCATATATTTT.

The V call is TRBV7-2, the J call TRBJ2-1, with D perhaps TRBD1 (6 bases). Germline loops: CDR1 SGHTA, CDR2 FQGNSA. The CDR3 spans 17 residues. Trimming cost V 1 base and J 6 bases, with 19 bases left between them. The CDR3 reads CASSLGRGLRYSNEQFF. The DNA for the CDR3 is TGTGCCAGCAGCTTAGGAAGGGGGTTGAGGTATAGCAATGAGCAGTTCTTC.